This TCR beta chain is drawn from a study of blood T cell repertoires in COVID-19. Clones were sequenced by immunoSEQ multiplex PCR, and TCRdb holds only the in-frame ones, with some missing. Of around 460,000 clones in the sample, about 90% were seen once. The length of the CDR3 is 13 residues. The ends were cut back, 1 base at V and 6 bases at J, with 6 bases in the middle. Germline lookup yields CDR1 KGHSH and CDR2 LQKENI. The V and J genes are TRBV18 and TRBJ2-2, with a weak D call TRBD1 (5 bases). Sequenced sample: peripheral blood. The origin of this receptor is a man aged 18-30 years with COVID-19, enrolled during active disease. CDR3 DNA: TGTGCCAGCTCACCACAGGGGCCCGGGGAGCTGTTTTTT. Its protein is CASSPQGPGELFF.